Included here is one TCR beta chain sequence, with context. The authors ran a second PCR of about 6 to 12 cycles using a sample-barcoded 5' primer and a J-beta primer mix. TCRdb re-called the 5' RACE reads with MiXCR, one entry per CDR3 protein. The profile shows about 400,000 distinct CDR3 sequences, 45% to 60% of them singletons. This record comes from a study of blood T cells in healthy people across ages. CDR1 LGHDT and CDR2 YNNKEL come from the germline V gene (reference sequence). This CDR3 comprises 13 residues. The sequence was collected from a man aged 55 to 70 in good health. The sequencing sample was made of blood. This chain connects TRBV3-1 to TRBJ2-4; TRBD2 matches at 7 bases. The J call may be in error: the DNA end matches TRBJ2-5 better. The CDR3 DNA follows: TGTGCCAGCAGCCAAGTAACGGGGGGGACCCAGTACTTC. The encoded protein is CASSQVTGGTQYF.